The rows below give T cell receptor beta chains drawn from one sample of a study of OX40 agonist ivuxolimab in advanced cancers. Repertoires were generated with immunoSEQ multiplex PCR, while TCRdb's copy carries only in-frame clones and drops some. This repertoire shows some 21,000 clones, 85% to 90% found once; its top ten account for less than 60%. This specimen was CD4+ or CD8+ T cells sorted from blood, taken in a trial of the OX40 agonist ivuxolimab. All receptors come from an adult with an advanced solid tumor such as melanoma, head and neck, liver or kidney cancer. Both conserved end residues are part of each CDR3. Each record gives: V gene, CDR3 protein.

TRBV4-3	CASSQAFGGTKNTEAFF
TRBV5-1	CASSLDLQALGKLFF
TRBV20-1	CSAPYGPQYF
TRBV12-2	CASRLEFSGNTGELFF
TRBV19	CASSIGAGSYNEQFF
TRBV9	CASSLVPGAYEQYF
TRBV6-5	CASSYSSGGKLFF
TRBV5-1	CASSLDGAYEQYF
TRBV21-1	CASSGSNTEAFF
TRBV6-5	CASSYSRERLELFF
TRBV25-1	CASSDGQGGQPQHF
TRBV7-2	CASSPTGGNTIYF
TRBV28	CASSLIGFAQGQYF
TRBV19	CASSGRAYEQYF
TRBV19	CASSIGLASGELFF
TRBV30	CAWSLGNNQPQHF
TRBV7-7	CASSSGETQYF
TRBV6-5	CASREYSNQPQHF
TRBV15	CATSRASGTQIYEQYF
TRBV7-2	CASSFGSGTSGLYEQYF
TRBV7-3	CASSLIRVKNTEAFF
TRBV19	CASSMGNTEAFF
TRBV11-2	CASSLEGFGNQPQHF
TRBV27	CASSYGTNTEAFF
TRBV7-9	CASSQSSYEQYF
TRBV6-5	CASSYVGRRGTEAFF
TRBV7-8	CASSFIRGDYEQCF
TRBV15	CATSRPRDRSYEQYF
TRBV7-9	CASSLTLQETQYF
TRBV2	CASSVASSLYNEQFF
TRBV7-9	CASSLGDTGELFF
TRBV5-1	CASSLALVGGNEQFF
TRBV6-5	CASSLTGGSNQPQHF
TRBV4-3	CASSHVGTGAFF
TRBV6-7	CASNKGLAGAVPSSYEQYF
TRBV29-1	CSVAGDPSSYEQYF
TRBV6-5	CASSYSKGGKLFF
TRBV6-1	CASIGTGYEQYF
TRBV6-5	CATRSGNTQYF
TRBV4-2	CASSSHHTGTLNEQYF
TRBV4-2	CASSQRSQNTEAFF
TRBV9	CASSPPLAGAGEQYF
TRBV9	CASSVQAGDKNIQYF
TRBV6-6	CASSTPRGLDEQFF
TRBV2	CASSEGAGGIYNEQFF
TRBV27	CASSLLSNQPQHF
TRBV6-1	CASSDRTYEQYF
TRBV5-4	CASSLNYYNEQFF
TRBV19	CASSPRQELYEQYF
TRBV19	CASSISPGREQFF
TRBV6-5	CASSYGDYGYTF
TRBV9	CASSLSGQGVDEQYF
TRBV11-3	CASSLRGKGWEQYF
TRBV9	CASSPAGSNQPQHF